Listed here are 3 T cell receptor beta chains from one sample, sequenced in a study of sequential checkpoint blockade in melanoma. Treatment denoted: randomized to nivolumab then ipilimumab (arm A) or the reverse (arm B). Assay used: immunoSEQ multiplex PCR; TCRdb lists only in-frame clones, some missing. The sample gives some 5,100 clones, 20% of which show up once; over 15% is in the top ten. The sequencing used tumor tissue (inferred from file names), collected from a patient given nivolumab and ipilimumab in sequence. The receptors were sampled from a human donor with melanoma.

The V gene is TRBV19, the J gene TRBJ1-2, with 7 bases lining up with TRBD1. The CDR3 runs to 14 residues. Germline values: CDR1 LNHDA, CDR2 SQIVND (reference sequence). Trimming cost V 4 bases and J 4 bases; bases outside gene matches: 6. The CDR3 here is CASSTRQGVYGYTF. CDR3 nucleotide sequence: TGTGCCAGTAGTACTCGACAGGGAGTCTATGGCTACACCTTC.

The chain has TRBV18 and TRBJ2-7; either TRBD1 or TRBD2 may fit D (6 bases each). Trimming pared 3 bases from V and 1 base from J, leaving 16 bases between. Per the germline V gene, CDR1 is KGHSH and CDR2 is LQKENI. The CDR3 consists of 16 residues. The CDR3 protein is CASSPVGKGGSYEQYF. The CDR3, as DNA: TGTGCCAGCTCACCTGTCGGGAAGGGGGGTTCCTACGAGCAGTACTTC.

The chain has TRBV4-1 and TRBJ1-4; D is possibly TRBD1 (5 bases). Trimming cost V 1 base and J 3 bases, with 15 bases left between them. CDR1 is MGHRA and CDR2 is YSYEKL in the germline V gene. The CDR3 loop spans 17 amino acids. CDR3 amino acids: CASSQGPRAGPNEKLFF. CDR3 bases: TGCGCCAGCAGCCAAGGGCCCCGCGCAGGGCCTAATGAAAAACTGTTTTTT.